The clone carrying this TCR beta chain was counted at least ten times. The source of the sample is a study of T cells after yellow fever vaccination. It was through 5'RACE template switching that TCR cDNA was made, with a universal primer site and UMIs added. One entry per CDR3 protein results from TCRdb running MiXCR on the 5' RACE reads. The table shows over 250,000 distinct CDR3 sequences, with 5.2% occurring only once. Germline CDR1 is SGDLS and CDR2 is YYNGEE. The CDR3 is 14 residues long. V was pared by 0 bases and J by 4 bases, with 9 bases between. The receptor comes from a man aged 18 to 29 who received the YFV17D yellow fever vaccine. The V and J genes are TRBV9 and TRBJ2-3; possible D gene TRBD2, 6 bases. The sequences come from CD4+ T cells sorted from PBMCs, collected on the day of the yellow fever booster vaccination. This chain's CDR3 is CASSVVGEADTQYF. The CDR3 coding sequence is TGTGCCAGCAGCGTAGTAGGGGAGGCAGATACGCAGTATTTT.